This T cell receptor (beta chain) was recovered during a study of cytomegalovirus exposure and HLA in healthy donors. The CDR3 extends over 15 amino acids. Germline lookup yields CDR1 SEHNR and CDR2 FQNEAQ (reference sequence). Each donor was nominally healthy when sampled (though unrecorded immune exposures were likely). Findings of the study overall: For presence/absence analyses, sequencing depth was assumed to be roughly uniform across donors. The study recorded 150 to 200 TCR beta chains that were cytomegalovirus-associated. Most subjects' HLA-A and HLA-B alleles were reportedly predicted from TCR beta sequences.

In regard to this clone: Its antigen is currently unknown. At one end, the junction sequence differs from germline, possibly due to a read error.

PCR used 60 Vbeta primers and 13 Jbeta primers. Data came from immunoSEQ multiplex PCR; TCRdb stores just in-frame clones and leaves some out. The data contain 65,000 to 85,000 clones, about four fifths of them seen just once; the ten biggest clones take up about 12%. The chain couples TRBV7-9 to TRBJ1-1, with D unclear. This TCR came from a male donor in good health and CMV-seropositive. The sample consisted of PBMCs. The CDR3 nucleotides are TGTTCCAGCACCAACTCCCCCCCAGGAATCACTGAAGCTTTCTTT. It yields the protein CSSTNSPPGITEAFF.